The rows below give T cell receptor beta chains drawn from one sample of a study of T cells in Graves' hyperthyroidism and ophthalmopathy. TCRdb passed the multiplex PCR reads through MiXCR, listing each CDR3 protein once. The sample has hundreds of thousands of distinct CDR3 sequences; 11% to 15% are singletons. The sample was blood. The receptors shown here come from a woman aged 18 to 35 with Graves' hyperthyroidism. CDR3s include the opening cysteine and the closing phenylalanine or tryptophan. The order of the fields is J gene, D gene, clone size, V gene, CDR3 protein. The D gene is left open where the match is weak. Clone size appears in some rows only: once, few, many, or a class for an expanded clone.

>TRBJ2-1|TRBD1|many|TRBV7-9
CASSFGTGHNEQFF
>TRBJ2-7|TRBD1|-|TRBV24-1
CATSDSGTGASYEQYF
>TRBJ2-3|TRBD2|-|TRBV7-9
CASSQNWVREKADTQYF
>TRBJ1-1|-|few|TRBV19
CASSISGKGAFF
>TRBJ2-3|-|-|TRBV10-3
CAISEGVNADTQYF
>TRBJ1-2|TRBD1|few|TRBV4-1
CASSQRDTGGAGYGYTF
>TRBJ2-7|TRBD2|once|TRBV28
CAGSWRLAGGLDQYF
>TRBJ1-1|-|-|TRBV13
CASTLRRVTEAFF
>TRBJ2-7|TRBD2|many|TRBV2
CASSPAGGAGVYEQYF
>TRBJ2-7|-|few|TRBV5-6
CASSYPGWAEQYF
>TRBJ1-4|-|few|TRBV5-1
CASSPRDVNEKLFF
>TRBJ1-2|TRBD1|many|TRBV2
CASSDYGGQDNYTF
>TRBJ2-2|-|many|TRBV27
CASSLQEGGELFF
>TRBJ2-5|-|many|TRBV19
CASSMATEETQYF
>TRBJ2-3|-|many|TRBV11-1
CASSLTTAFADTQYF
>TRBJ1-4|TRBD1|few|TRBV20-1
CSAPDRVANEKLFF
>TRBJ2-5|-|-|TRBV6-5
CASTYSGQETQYF
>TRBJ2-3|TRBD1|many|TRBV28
CASSPRTGMKSTDTQYF
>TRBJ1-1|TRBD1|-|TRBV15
CATSQGDTEAFF
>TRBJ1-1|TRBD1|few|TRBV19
CASRTGVTEAFF
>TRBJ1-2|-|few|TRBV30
CAWDRRYYGYTF
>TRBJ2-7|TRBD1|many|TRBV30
CAVTGDHYEQYF
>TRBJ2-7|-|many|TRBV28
CASSLPGRSYEQYF
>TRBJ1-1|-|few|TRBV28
CASSSLGTEAFF
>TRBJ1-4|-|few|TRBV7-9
CASSPGLQLFF
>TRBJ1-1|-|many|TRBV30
CAWDTGLGTEAFF
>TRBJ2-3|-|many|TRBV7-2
CASSLAAVWGTDTQYF
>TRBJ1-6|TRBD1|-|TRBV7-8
CASSLMGQGGSPLHF
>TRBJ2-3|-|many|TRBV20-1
CSAWRGRDTQYF
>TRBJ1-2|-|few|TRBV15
CATSRPGFHGYTF
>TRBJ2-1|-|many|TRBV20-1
CSARALGQGWSNEQFF
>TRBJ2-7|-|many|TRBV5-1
CASSFPDRPYEQYF
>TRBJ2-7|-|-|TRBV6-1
CASLGTGEQYF
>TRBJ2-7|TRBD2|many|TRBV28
CASSILSSGSPSHYEQYF
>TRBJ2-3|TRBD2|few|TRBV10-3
CAISDKPGLAGKAADTQYF
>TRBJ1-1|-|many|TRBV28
CASSLARNTEAFF
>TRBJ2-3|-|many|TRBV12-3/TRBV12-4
CASSSGDTRVTQYF
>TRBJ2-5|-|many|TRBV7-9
CASRSGGETQYF
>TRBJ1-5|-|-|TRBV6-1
CASSGEFLQPQHF
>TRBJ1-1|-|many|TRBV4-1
CASSQGDTEAFF
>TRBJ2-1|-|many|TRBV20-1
CSAPPPSSVEQFF
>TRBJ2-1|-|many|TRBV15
CATSVGGFDEQFF
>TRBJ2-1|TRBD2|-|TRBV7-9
CASSSVNSGSYNEQFF
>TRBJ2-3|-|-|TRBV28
CASSSPGRPKAYF
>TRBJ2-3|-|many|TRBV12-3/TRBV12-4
CASGINTQYF
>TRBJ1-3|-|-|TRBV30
CAWARGGSGNTIYF
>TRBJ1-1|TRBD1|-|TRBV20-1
CSASPGQGTRWTEAFF
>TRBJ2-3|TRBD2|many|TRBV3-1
CASSHSLAGGLTDTQYF
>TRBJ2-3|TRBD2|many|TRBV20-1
CSARGTSGFTDTQYF